This T cell receptor beta chain was obtained from a study of CD4 T cells in relation to SARS-CoV-2 and coronaviruses. The unexposed donors gave CD4+ T cells in about 2011-2018, prior to COVID-19. Isolation of CD4+ T cells took place after approximately eleven days in culture. On this clone: Its antigen is as yet unknown.

Study results and caveats: Each donor contributed either pre-pandemic or post-infection samples, not both.

Measured with immunoSEQ multiplex PCR; TCRdb has only the in-frame clones, and not every one. Among roughly 20,000 clones, about 60% were seen once, and the ten largest hold approximately 9.9%. The receptor comes from a human donor in good health. The sample was CD4+ T cells from PBMCs, cultured in vitro.

CDR3 sequence reads: CASSLEGGSPDTQYF. The CDR3 coding sequence is TGCGCCAGCAGCTTGGAGGGCGGGAGCCCAGATACGCAGTATTTT. The chain links TRBV5-1 to TRBJ2-3, with 7 bases lining up with TRBD2. Trimming took 0 bases from V and 4 from J; bases not matched to a gene: 5. There are 15 residues in the CDR3. CDR1 SGHRS and CDR2 YFSETQ come from the germline V gene.